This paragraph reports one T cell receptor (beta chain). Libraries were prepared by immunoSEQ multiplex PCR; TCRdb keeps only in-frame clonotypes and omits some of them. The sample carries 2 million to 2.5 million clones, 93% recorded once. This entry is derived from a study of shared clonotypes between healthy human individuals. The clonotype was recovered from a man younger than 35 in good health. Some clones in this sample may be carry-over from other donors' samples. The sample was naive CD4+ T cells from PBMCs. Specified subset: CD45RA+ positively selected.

CDR3: CASSYSRQGELFF. The DNA of the CDR3 is TGTGCCAGCAGTTACTCGAGGCAGGGGGAGCTGTTTTTT. The rearrangement uses TRBV6-5 and TRBJ2-2; unclear D gene. Germline V lookup: CDR1 MNHEY, CDR2 SVGAGI. Trimming stripped 0 bases from V and 8 bases from J, with 7 bases between. CDR3 size: 13 residues.